The rows below give T cell receptor beta chains drawn from one sample of a study of blood T cell repertoires in COVID-19. TCRdb's table, derived via immunoSEQ multiplex PCR, lists solely in-frame clones and lacks some. The profile covers about 60,000 clones, with 60% to 80% appearing a single time and roughly 12% taken by the ten largest. The sample comprised peripheral blood. Receptors were obtained from an elderly man with acute or convalescent COVID-19. Both conserved end residues are part of each CDR3.

>TRBV5-1
CASSLISSNEKLFF
>TRBV5-1
CASSLDFRRTTAYGYTF
>TRBV24-1
CATSGGDSNQETQYF
>TRBV18
CATSPRGEAYGYTF
>TRBV6-4
CASSAGKAGGGNEQFF
>TRBV7-2
CASSLSGTGTSGEETQYF
>TRBV9
CASSVETSVAYNEQFF
>TRBV7-8
CASSLGTTTDTQYF
>TRBV5-1
CASSLLAGKNTEAFF
>TRBV11-3
CASSLGQHYEQYF
>TRBV11-2
CASSSGQARQETQYF
>TRBV7-2
CASREQGFNEQFF
>TRBV29-1
CSVRRGGTDTQYF
>TRBV7-2
CASSLVAGMNTEAFF
>TRBV19
CASSTSPTSGSLREQYF
>TRBV5-1
CASSLAGSGNTIYF
>TRBV11-3
CASSLGLRDSQNQYEQYF
>TRBV7-9
CASSLMAGALSGNTIYF
>TRBV25-1
CASSDSTRQGNTEAFF
>TRBV3-1/TRBV3-2
CASRLENEQFF
>TRBV5-6
CASSPRGIRGWYNEQFF
>TRBV11-3
CASSPYPGTGRYEQYF
>TRBV27
CASSTPGQGIYGYTF
>TRBV27
CASSHTGSSYNEQFF
>TRBV10-1
CASSQSRGASTDTQYF
>TRBV14
CASSPMAGYNSPLHF
>TRBV6-5
CASSPGTGAGELFF
>TRBV28
CASSPRQGYNQPQHF
>TRBV7-9
CASSQGTGETQYF
>TRBV7-6
CASSLSSINRDEQFF
>TRBV5-4
CASSPGFHEQYF
>TRBV11-3
CASSWEQGSAFF
>TRBV19
CASSLSPDTEAFF
>TRBV7-7
CASPSKTQGNDEKLFF
>TRBV6-5
CASRGGTGRETQYF
>TRBV7-9
CASSLSGLGNEQFF
>TRBV15
CATSRAARGAYNEQFF
>TRBV19
CASSERLAAADTQYF
>TRBV19
CASSEGTGGWETQYF
>TRBV7-9
CASSGQTIQETQYF
>TRBV5-4
CASSSPKQGLNTEAFF
>TRBV11-3
CASSLNRVNEQFF
>TRBV10-2
CASSTQGTIQYF
>TRBV29-1
CSVKGTGGEETQYF
>TRBV5-5
CASSLGLHTGELFF
>TRBV6-5
CASRDFRVNTEAFF
>TRBV5-4
CASSLPLAGVRDTQYF
>TRBV11-2
CASSPRTANTGELFF
>TRBV5-4
CASSYGTGNPNYGYTF
>TRBV10-1
CASRETSGLWEQYF
>TRBV21-1
CASSTKWVGGDFTDTQYF
>TRBV5-4
CASSLGDRENSPLHF
>TRBV7-8
CASSFGAGDHRETQYF
>TRBV2
CASSEGQGNQPQHF
>TRBV30
CAWTRQMNTEAFF
>TRBV4-1
CASSQGTGGKTDTQYF
>TRBV19
CASSPQRGGYNEQFF
>TRBV28
CASRPTGGGFNYGYTF
>TRBV5-1
CASRPGPTNQETQYF